These T cell receptor beta chains were read from a single sample in a study of blood T cell repertoires in COVID-19. Method: immunoSEQ multiplex PCR; TCRdb's copy keeps in-frame clones and lacks some. This repertoire shows 160,000 or so clones, 70% to 90% found once; its top ten account for under 6%. The source material was peripheral blood. These receptors all come from a woman between 45 and 65 years old with COVID-19, enrolled during active disease. The conserved cysteine and the conserved F or W are not part of the CDR3 here.

TRBJ2-3 | TRBV2 | ASSSRQLLAADTQY
TRBJ2-7 | TRBV7-3 | ASSLSGDPGEQY
TRBJ1-1 | TRBV27 | ASSLQGTEAF
TRBJ1-2 | TRBV6-5 | ASSSGVLGYT
TRBJ2-5 | TRBV19 | ASSMIQGARETQY
TRBJ1-5 | TRBV27 | ASSFGGANQPQH
TRBJ2-7 | TRBV27 | ASSLSGQGFYEQY
TRBJ2-7 | TRBV3-1/TRBV3-2 | ASSSGGSDYEQY
TRBJ1-2 | TRBV14 | ASSQDGGQGGYGYT
TRBJ1-2 | TRBV30 | ACAPDRSYGYT
TRBJ2-5 | TRBV11-3 | ASSLDRETQY
TRBJ1-3 | TRBV11-3 | ASSQPRWGNTIY
TRBJ1-1 | TRBV4-1 | ASSQDRAGRTEAF
TRBJ2-5 | TRBV19 | ASSHELAGDLGETQY
TRBJ2-7 | TRBV4-3 | ASSHPYYEQY
TRBJ2-1 | TRBV7-2 | ASSSQRGGYNEQF
TRBJ2-1 | TRBV7-2 | ASSLVQINEQF
TRBJ2-6 | TRBV19 | ASSPQGARGANVLT
TRBJ2-2 | TRBV2 | ASGKLAGGRTGELF
TRBJ2-7 | TRBV6-2/TRBV6-3 | ASSQTGVYEQY
TRBJ1-3 | TRBV10-1 | ASTPGQTIY
TRBJ2-5 | TRBV7-9 | ASSFGLWDQETQY
TRBJ2-1 | TRBV5-5 | ASSLRLAGSYNEQF
TRBJ1-3 | TRBV15 | ATSRDPAAGNTIY
TRBJ2-7 | TRBV5-5 | ASSYWTGVGYEQY
TRBJ1-5 | TRBV19 | ASYRPESQH
TRBJ2-3 | TRBV5-4 | ASSLRLAGGLSNTDTQY
TRBJ2-6 | TRBV11-3 | ASSLARGSGANVLT
TRBJ2-1 | TRBV27 | ASNPGGKPDNEQF
TRBJ2-5 | TRBV18 | ASSPPAGAIETQY
TRBJ2-3 | TRBV5-6 | ASSSRAGAGDTQY
TRBJ1-4 | TRBV30 | AWSVSEKLF
TRBJ1-1 | TRBV30 | AGDRGSTEAF
TRBJ1-4 | TRBV28 | ASSPWTWGFSTNEKLF
TRBJ1-4 | TRBV28 | ASRDSATNEKLF
TRBJ1-6 | TRBV6-5 | ASSYSNGDDSPLH
TRBJ2-7 | TRBV5-4 | ASSIGTGGLGLYEQY
TRBJ2-7 | TRBV5-1 | ASSSAGTSPHEQY
TRBJ2-7 | TRBV29-1 | SVDFPGAGEQY
TRBJ2-5 | TRBV29-1 | SVEDLGARSYETQY
TRBJ2-1 | TRBV3-1/TRBV3-2 | ASSQTRLAGEQF
TRBJ1-6 | TRBV28 | ASSPNPRWAAGSSYNSPLH
TRBJ1-4 | TRBV3-1/TRBV3-2 | ASGTATTNEKLF
TRBJ1-4 | TRBV5-6 | ASREGEKLF
TRBJ2-7 | TRBV6-6 | ASRPRDSSYEQY
TRBJ1-5 | TRBV18 | ASSPGTDSNQPQH
TRBJ2-7 | TRBV11-1 | AVLRQGPRGKY
TRBJ2-3 | TRBV28 | ASSLASGGGRDTQY
TRBJ2-5 | TRBV5-6 | ASSWAGQGETQY
TRBJ2-3 | TRBV12-5 | ASGFPSPPDTQY
TRBJ1-6 | TRBV5-5 | ASSRDDRGSPLH
TRBJ2-1 | TRBV11-2 | ASSLGAGGENEQF
TRBJ2-3 | TRBV4-1 | ASSQDWAGTSTDTQY